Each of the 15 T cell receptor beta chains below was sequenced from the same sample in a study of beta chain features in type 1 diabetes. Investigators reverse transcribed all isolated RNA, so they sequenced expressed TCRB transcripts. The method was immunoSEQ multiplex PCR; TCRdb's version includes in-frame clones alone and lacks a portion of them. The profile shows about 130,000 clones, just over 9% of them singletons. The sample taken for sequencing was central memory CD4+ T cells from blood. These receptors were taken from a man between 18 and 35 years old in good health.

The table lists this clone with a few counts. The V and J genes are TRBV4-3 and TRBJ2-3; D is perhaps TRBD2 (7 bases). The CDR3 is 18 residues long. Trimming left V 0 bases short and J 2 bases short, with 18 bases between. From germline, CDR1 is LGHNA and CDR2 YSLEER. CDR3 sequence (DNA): TGCGCCAGCAGCCAAGATTCCCCGGAGGGGGGGTACACAGATACGCAGTATTTT. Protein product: CASSQDSPEGGYTDTQYF.

The CDR3 spells CASSLGRGGTDEQFF. For the CDR3, the DNA is TGTGCCAGCAGCTTGGGGCGGGGGGGTACTGATGAGCAGTTCTTC. The genes are TRBV7-9 and TRBJ2-1; TRBD2 aligns across 9 bases. The ends lost 3 bases at V and 8 bases at J; junction bases unmatched: 8. Germline CDR1 is SEHNR and CDR2 is FQNEAQ (reference sequence). The CDR3 sequence is 15 residues long.

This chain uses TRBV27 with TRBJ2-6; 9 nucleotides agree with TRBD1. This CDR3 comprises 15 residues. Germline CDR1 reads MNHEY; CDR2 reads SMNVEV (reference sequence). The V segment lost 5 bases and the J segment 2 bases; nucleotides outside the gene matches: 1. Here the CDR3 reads CASSRTGAGANVLTF. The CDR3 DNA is TGTGCCAGCAGTCGGACAGGGGCTGGGGCCAACGTCCTGACTTTC.

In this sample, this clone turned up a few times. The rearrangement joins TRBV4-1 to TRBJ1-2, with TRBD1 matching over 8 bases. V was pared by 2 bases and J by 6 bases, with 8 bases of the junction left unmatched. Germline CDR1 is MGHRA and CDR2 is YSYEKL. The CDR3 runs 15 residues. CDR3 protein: CASSQPGADRDGYTF. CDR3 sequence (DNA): TGCGCCAGCAGCCAACCCGGGGCGGACAGGGATGGCTACACCTTC.

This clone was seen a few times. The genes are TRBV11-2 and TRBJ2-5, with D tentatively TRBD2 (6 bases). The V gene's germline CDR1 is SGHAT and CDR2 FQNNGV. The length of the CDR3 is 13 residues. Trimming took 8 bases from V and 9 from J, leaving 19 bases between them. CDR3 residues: CASQKVPGGSQYF. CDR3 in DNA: TGTGCCAGCCAAAAGGTTCCCGGGGGTTCCCAGTACTTC. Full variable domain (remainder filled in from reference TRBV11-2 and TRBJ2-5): EAGVAQSPRYKIIEKRQSVAFWCNPISGHATLYWYQQILGQGPKLLIQFQNNGVVDDSQLPKDRFSAERLKGVDSTLKIQPAKLEDSAVYLCASQKVPGGSQYFGPGTRLLVL.

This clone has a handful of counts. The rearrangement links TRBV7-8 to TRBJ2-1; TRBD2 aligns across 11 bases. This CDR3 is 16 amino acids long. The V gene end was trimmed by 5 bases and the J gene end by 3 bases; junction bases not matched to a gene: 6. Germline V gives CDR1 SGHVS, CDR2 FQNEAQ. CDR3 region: CASSPRLAGNYNEQFF. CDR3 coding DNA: TGTGCCAGCAGCCCGCGACTAGCGGGGAACTACAATGAGCAGTTCTTC.

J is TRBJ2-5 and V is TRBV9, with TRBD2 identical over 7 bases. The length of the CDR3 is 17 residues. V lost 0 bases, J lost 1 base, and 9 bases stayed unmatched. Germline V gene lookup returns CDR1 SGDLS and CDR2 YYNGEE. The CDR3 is CASSVAASSGLQETQYF. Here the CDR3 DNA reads TGTGCCAGCAGCGTAGCGGCGTCTAGCGGCCTCCAAGAGACCCAGTACTTC.

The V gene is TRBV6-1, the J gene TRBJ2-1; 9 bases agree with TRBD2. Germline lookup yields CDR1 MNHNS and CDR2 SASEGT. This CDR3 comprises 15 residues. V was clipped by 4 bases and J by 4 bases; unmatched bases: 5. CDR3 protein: CASSVSGGVYNEQFF. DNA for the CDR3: TGTGCCAGCAGTGTTAGCGGGGGTGTATACAATGAGCAGTTCTTC.

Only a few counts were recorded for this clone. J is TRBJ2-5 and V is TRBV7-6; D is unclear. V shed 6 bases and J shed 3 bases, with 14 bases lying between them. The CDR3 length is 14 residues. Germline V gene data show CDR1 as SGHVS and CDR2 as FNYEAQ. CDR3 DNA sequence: TGTGCCAGCAGTCTGTCGTCGGGTAAAGAGACCCAGTACTTC. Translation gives CASSLSSGKETQYF.

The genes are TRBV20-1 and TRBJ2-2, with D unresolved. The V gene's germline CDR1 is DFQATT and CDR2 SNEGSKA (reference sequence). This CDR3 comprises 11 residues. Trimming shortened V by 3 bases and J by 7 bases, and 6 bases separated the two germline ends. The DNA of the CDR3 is TGCAGTGCTAGTTCAATCGGGGAGCTGTTTTTT. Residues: CSASSIGELFF.

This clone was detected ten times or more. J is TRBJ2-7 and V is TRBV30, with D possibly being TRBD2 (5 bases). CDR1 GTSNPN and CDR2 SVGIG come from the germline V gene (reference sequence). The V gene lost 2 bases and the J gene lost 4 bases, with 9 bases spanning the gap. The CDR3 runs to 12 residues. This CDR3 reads CAWSRGKYEQYF. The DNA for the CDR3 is TGTGCCTGGAGTCGGGGAAAATACGAGCAGTACTTC.

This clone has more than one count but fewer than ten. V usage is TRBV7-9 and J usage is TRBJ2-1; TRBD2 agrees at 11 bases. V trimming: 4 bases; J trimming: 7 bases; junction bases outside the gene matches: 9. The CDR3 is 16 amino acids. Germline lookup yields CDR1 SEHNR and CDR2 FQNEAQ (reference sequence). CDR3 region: CASSSSSSGGHNEQFF. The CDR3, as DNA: TGTGCCAGCAGCTCCTCGTCTAGCGGGGGGCATAATGAGCAGTTCTTC. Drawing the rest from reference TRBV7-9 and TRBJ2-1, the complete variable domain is DTGVSQNPRHKITKRGQNVTFRCDPISEHNRLYWYRQTLGQGPEFLTYFQNEAQLEKSRLLSDRFSAERPKGSFSTLEIQRTEQGDSAMYLCASSSSSSGGHNEQFFGPGTRLTVL.

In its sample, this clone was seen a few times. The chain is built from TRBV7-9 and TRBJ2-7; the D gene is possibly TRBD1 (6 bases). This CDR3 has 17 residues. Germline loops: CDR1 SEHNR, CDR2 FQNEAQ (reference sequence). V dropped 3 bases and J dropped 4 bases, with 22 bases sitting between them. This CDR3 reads CASSFGDRSGSRYEQYF. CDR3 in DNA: TGTGCCAGCAGCTTCGGAGACAGGTCAGGCTCGAGATACGAGCAGTACTTC. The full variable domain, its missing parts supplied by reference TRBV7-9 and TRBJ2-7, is DTGVSQNPRHKITKRGQNVTFRCDPISEHNRLYWYRQTLGQGPEFLTYFQNEAQLEKSRLLSDRFSAERPKGSFSTLEIQRTEQGDSAMYLCASSFGDRSGSRYEQYFGPGTRLTVT.

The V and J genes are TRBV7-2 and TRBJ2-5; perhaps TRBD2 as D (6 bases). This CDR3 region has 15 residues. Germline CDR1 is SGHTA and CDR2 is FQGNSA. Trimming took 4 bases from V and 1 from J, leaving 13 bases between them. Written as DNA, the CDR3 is TGTGCCAGCAGCTCCCAAGGAGCGGGCCAAGAGACCCAGTACTTC. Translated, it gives CASSSQGAGQETQYF.

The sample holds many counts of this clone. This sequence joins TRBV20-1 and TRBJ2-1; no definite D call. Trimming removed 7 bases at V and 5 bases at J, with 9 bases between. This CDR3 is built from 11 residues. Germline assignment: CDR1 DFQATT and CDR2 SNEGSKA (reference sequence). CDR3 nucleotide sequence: TGCAGTGGTGAGGTTAACAATGAGCAGTTCTTC. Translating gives CSGEVNNEQFF.